This T cell receptor beta chain was recorded in a study of beta chain features in type 1 diabetes. Study context: Investigators examined more than 90 million sorted cells across all samples.

Central memory, naive, regulatory and stem cell-like memory CD4+ cells were sorted by CD45RO/CCR7/CD25/CD127/CD95/CD27. The ends were cut back, 4 bases at V and 0 bases at J, with 16 bases in the middle. This CDR3 region has 17 residues. CDR1 MNHEY and CDR2 SMNVEV come from the germline V gene (reference sequence). This clone has just a few counts. Isolated RNA was reverse transcribed in full, so expressed TCRB transcripts were sequenced. The data were produced by immunoSEQ multiplex PCR, yet TCRdb's version contains in-frame clones alone and is incomplete. This sample carries approximately 120,000 clones, almost 40% of them seen once, and the ten largest clones take approximately 0.065%.

This clonotype was sampled from a woman under 30 in good health. Sequenced sample: stem cell memory CD4+ T cells from blood. This chain joins TRBV27 and TRBJ2-1; maybe TRBD1 (5 bases). The CDR3 loop is CASSSTGILSSYNEQFF. CDR3 DNA: TGTGCCAGCAGTTCTACAGGTATTCTTAGCTCCTACAATGAGCAGTTCTTC.